These T cell receptor beta chains were read from a single sample in a study of identical twins. MiXCR, run by TCRdb on the 5' RACE reads, gives a single entry per CDR3 protein. Of about 570,000 distinct CDR3 sequences in the sample, 9.6% were seen once. This same sample was also part of a study on yellow fever vaccine responses in identical twins.

Sequencing was carried out using PBMCs. These receptors were obtained from a woman between 18 and 29 years old in good health. Each CDR3 is given without its conserved first and last residue. The order of the fields is clone size, D gene, V gene, CDR3 protein. A D gene is named only where the DNA matches it firmly. Clone size is given for some rows only: seen once, a few or many times, or a class if the clone is expanded.

>many|TRBD2|TRBV7-2
ASSYTSATGDEQF
>many|NA|TRBV29-1
SAGGGQGSYEQY
>few|NA|TRBV2
ASSGRPPKPDTQY
>many|NA|TRBV5-1
ASSPGDRSNTGELF
>NA|NA|TRBV4-1
ASSQGGDFSYEQY
>NA|NA|TRBV20-1
SASQSWGSAYEQY
>NA|NA|TRBV28
ASSLSRVRSETQY
>NA|TRBD1|TRBV7-2
ASSHRGDQPQH
>few|NA|TRBV6-1
ASSPINPSYEQY
>few|TRBD1|TRBV28
ASSPGQGVIGANVLT
>many|TRBD2|TRBV28
ASSLSAGVLVGADTQY
>NA|TRBD2|TRBV7-6
ASSLAPSGGFGDTQY
>NA|TRBD1|TRBV12-3/TRBV12-4
ASSKSRQGIQY
>many|NA|TRBV30
AWSRLNPYNEQF
>many|TRBD1|TRBV12-3/TRBV12-4
ATKSGTESYEQY
>few|TRBD2|TRBV25-1
ASSDTSGGTKYNEQS
>NA|NA|TRBV12-3/TRBV12-4
ASSFVRPNQPQH
>few|NA|TRBV20-1
SARGPGSQF
>many|NA|TRBV6-2/TRBV6-3
ASSPSTTGYT
>many|TRBD1|TRBV7-9
ASSLEGGVSYEQY
>NA|NA|TRBV21-1
ASRDRGYGYT
>few|TRBD2|TRBV20-1
SARGTSGGLLAKNIQY
>NA|TRBD1|TRBV13
ASSYSDRGHNYGYT
>many|NA|TRBV20-1
SADQGTDTQY
>few|NA|TRBV5-1
ASSSLQGGGYT
>few|NA|TRBV5-6
ASSFGHLSGNTIY
>few|NA|TRBV7-9
ASRSDGQTGGTQY
>few|TRBD1|TRBV20-1
SAGDRGTSYEQY
>few|TRBD2|TRBV7-9
ASSSQREFTGELF
>few|NA|TRBV28
ATKGSVMQTQY
>many|TRBD2|TRBV7-9
ASSLVGLAEETQY
>few|NA|TRBV20-1
SATPNTGELF
>many|NA|TRBV27
ASSLGQAPFYEQY
>NA|TRBD2|TRBV20-1
SAKIASGRAYGELF
>many|TRBD1|TRBV28
ASSRTGGNYGYT
>many|NA|TRBV11-2
ASREIASYYNEQF
>many|NA|TRBV5-6
ASSLDGRGETQY
>NA|NA|TRBV5-6
ASSFGSQGVAGANVLT
>few|NA|TRBV27
ASSWRLQENTGELF
>NA|TRBD2|TRBV5-1
ASSPFGTSGEVSYNEQF
>NA|TRBD1|TRBV28
ASSGTASSYEQY
>many|NA|TRBV6-2/TRBV6-3
ASTKLSNTEAF
>many|NA|TRBV11-2
ASSLAGIEQF
>many|NA|TRBV6-2/TRBV6-3
ASKGEAYEQY
>many|NA|TRBV7-9
ASSGGTYQETQY
>many|TRBD1|TRBV5-1
ASSLDRAGTGELF
>many|TRBD1|TRBV6-2/TRBV6-3
ASSLDRDRNTGELF
>many|NA|TRBV4-1
ASSLSEYNEQF
>many|NA|TRBV12-3/TRBV12-4
ASSFGYGYT
>few|NA|TRBV12-3/TRBV12-4
ASSTTGEQY